The T cell receptor beta chain described here comes from a study of T cells after yellow fever vaccination. Study-wide findings and caveats: At around 96% for CD4 and approximately 89% for CD8, most primary-vaccination clones showed up again after the booster.

Trimming shortened V by 5 bases and J by 6 bases, and 12 bases separated the two germline ends. The germline CDR1 and CDR2 sequences are SEHNR and FQNEAQ (reference sequence). The CDR3 totals 13 residues. The authors made TCR cDNA by 5'RACE template switching, adding a universal primer site and UMIs. TCRdb processed the 5' RACE reads anew with MiXCR; each CDR3 protein has one entry. There are 350,000 to 550,000 distinct CDR3 sequences in the sample; roughly a sixth occur only once, and 18% lies in the top ten. This clonotype was detected a few times. The antigen remains undetermined. The genes are TRBV7-9 and TRBJ2-3; D might be TRBD1 (7 bases). This TCR came from a man aged 18 to 29 who received the YFV17D yellow fever vaccine. Sequences were derived from PBMCs, sampled before the yellow fever booster vaccination. CDR3 in DNA: TGTGCCAGCAGCCGGGGGACAGACGATACGCAGTATTTT. This translates into CASSRGTDDTQYF.